Detailed here is one T cell receptor beta chain. The antigen remains unidentified. The V and J ends lost 5 bases and 5 bases respectively, with 16 bases between them. Germline V gene lookup returns CDR1 SGHTA and CDR2 FQGTGA. The CDR3 length is 14 residues. Both 60 Vbeta primers and 13 Jbeta primers went into the PCR. Repertoires were generated with immunoSEQ multiplex PCR, while TCRdb's copy carries only in-frame clones and drops some. The sample records some 130,000 clones, roughly 85% being singletons. The data were taken from a study of cytomegalovirus exposure and HLA in healthy donors. Study-level findings and limits: In a later analysis, donors in an Asian-associated ancestry cluster reportedly had fewer N-insertions in productive TCRs than the cohort mean. The study recorded over 150 TCR beta chains that were cytomegalovirus-associated.

The sequencing input was PBMCs. The TCR was taken from a man aged 40-55 years in good health and CMV-seropositive. The V call is TRBV7-3, the J call TRBJ2-7, with a possible D match to TRBD1 (6 bases). CDR3 DNA: TGTGCCAGCAGCCCAGGAACAGGGCGTCACGAGCAGTACTTC. Encoded protein: CASSPGTGRHEQYF. Full variable domain (outside the CDR3, taken from reference TRBV7-3 and TRBJ2-7): GAGVSQTPSNKVTEKGKYVELRCDPISGHTALYWYRQSLGQGPEFLIYFQGTGAADDSGLPNDRFFAVRPEGSVSTLKIQRTERGDSAVYLCASSPGTGRHEQYFGPGTRLTVT.